One and the same sample provided the 14 T cell receptor beta chains below, sequenced in a study of vaccination and CD4 T cells after COVID-19. Treatment meaning: approximately nine-day PBMC culture with coronavirus spike peptide pools or control peptides (ViraFEST assay). These TCRs are of unknown antigen specificity. Cultured CD4+ T cells had their DNA profiled by the Oncomine TCR Beta short-read assay. From the PCR reads, TCRdb called clonotypes with MiXCR, one entry per CDR3 protein. The table has 25,000 to 30,000 distinct CDR3 sequences, approximately 66% seen once. Specimen: CD4+ T cells from blood, cultured in vitro, collected after SARS-CoV-2 vaccination. These receptors came from a human donor who received a COVID-19 vaccine.

This sequence joins TRBV12-5 and TRBJ2-2; possibly TRBD1 for D (5 bases). CDR1 is LGHNT and CDR2 is FRNRAP in the germline V gene. The CDR3 covers 14 residues. The V end lost 5 bases, the J end lost 1 base, and 8 bases lay between the germline ends. In nucleotides, the CDR3 is TGTGCTAGTGGTATTACAGGGAACACCGGGGAGCTGTTTTTT. It specifies CASGITGNTGELFF. The complete variable domain, with remaining parts taken from reference TRBV12-5 and TRBJ2-2, reads DARVTQTPRHKVTEMGQEVTMRCQPILGHNTVFWYRQTMMQGLELLAYFRNRAPLDDSGMPKDRFSAEMPDATLATLKIQPSEPRDSAVYFCASGITGNTGELFFGEGSRLTVL.

This clonotype was counted between two and nine times. The J gene is TRBJ2-5, the V gene TRBV19; D possibly corresponds to TRBD2 (6 bases). This CDR3 spans 14 amino acids. V shed 3 bases and J shed 1 base, with 9 bases lying between them. Germline V CDR1 and CDR2: LNHDA, SQIVND (reference sequence). The CDR3 coding sequence is TGTGCCAGTAGTATCGGGGGAATCCAAGAGACCCAGTACTTC. This encodes CASSIGGIQETQYF.

This clonotype was seen only a few times. The chain uses TRBV27 and TRBJ1-6, with unresolved D. This CDR3 region has 13 residues. Germline values: CDR1 MNHEY, CDR2 SMNVEV (reference sequence). Trimming removed 1 base from V and 11 bases from J, with 9 bases in between. The CDR3 reads CASSLFGDPPLHF. In nucleotides, the CDR3 is TGTGCCAGCAGTTTATTCGGAGACCCACCCCTCCACTTT.

The J gene is TRBJ2-5, the V gene TRBV11-3, with D hard to call. Germline V lookup: CDR1 SGHNT, CDR2 YENEEA. The CDR3 length is 16 residues. The V and J ends lost 1 base and 2 bases respectively, with 14 bases between them. CDR3 DNA sequence: TGTGCCAGCAGCTTAGGTGGTTGGTCTAGACAAGAGACCCAGTACTTC. Translating gives CASSLGGWSRQETQYF. Drawing the rest from reference TRBV11-3 and TRBJ2-5, the complete variable domain is EAGVVQSPRYKIIEKKQPVAFWCNPISGHNTLYWYLQNLGQGPELLIRYENEEAVDDSQLPKDRFSAERLKGVDSTLKIQPAELGDSAVYLCASSLGGWSRQETQYFGPGTRLLVL.

This clonotype was found a few times. The rearrangement links TRBV6-5 to TRBJ1-2; TRBD1 matches at 8 bases. V dropped 0 bases and J dropped 0; count of bases not matched to a gene: 12. The length of the CDR3 is 19 residues. The V gene's germline CDR1 is MNHEY and CDR2 SVGAGI. The CDR3 protein is CASSYSRVGQVVANYGYTF. The DNA of the CDR3 is TGTGCCAGCAGTTACTCCAGGGTGGGACAGGTGGTAGCTAACTATGGCTACACCTTC.

This clonotype has more than one count but fewer than ten. The chain employs TRBV19 and TRBJ2-2; D ambiguous. This CDR3 comprises 14 residues. Germline CDR1 reads LNHDA; CDR2 reads SQIVND (reference sequence). V was pared by 3 bases and J by 2 bases, with 7 bases between. CDR3 loop: CASSIGSNTGELFF. CDR3 DNA: TGTGCCAGTAGTATCGGTTCCAACACCGGGGAGCTGTTTTTT.

The chain couples TRBV10-3 to TRBJ2-3; 9 bases line up with TRBD2. The length of the CDR3 is 15 residues. Germline assignment: CDR1 ENHRY and CDR2 SYGVKD. With V trimmed by 8 bases and J by 5 bases, 11 bases remained unmatched. CDR3 bases: TGTGCCATCCGGACTAGCGCGGAGGTTAAAGATACGCAGTATTTT. Its translation: CAIRTSAEVKDTQYF.

V usage is TRBV27 and J usage is TRBJ2-1; a possible D gene is TRBD2 (5 bases). With 5 bases removed from V and 0 bases from J, the gap between germline ends came to 14 bases. CDR1 is MNHEY, CDR2 SMNVEV, per germline (reference sequence). The CDR3 extends over 16 amino acids. CDR3 sequence reads: CASSISGTSSYNEQFF. The CDR3 DNA follows: TGTGCCAGCAGTATCAGCGGAACGAGCTCCTACAATGAGCAGTTCTTC.

The chain combines TRBV18 with TRBJ2-1; unclear D gene. V shed 2 bases and J shed 0 bases, with 11 bases lying between them. CDR1 is KGHSH, CDR2 LQKENI, per germline. CDR3 length equals 16 residues. This chain's CDR3 is CASSPTMDSSYNEQFF. The CDR3 DNA sequence: TGTGCCAGCTCACCAACGATGGATAGCTCCTACAATGAGCAGTTCTTC.

This clonotype was seen only a few times. This rearrangement joins TRBV20-1 to TRBJ1-2; 7 positions match TRBD1. Germline trimming cut 1 base from V and 4 bases from J; bases unmatched to any gene: 12. Germline-derived CDR1 and CDR2 are DFQATT and SNEGSKA (reference sequence). The CDR3 consists of 16 residues. The CDR3 DNA reads as TGCAGTGCTAGAGTCCCGACAGGGTTACCTTCCTATGGCTACACCTTC. Amino acids: CSARVPTGLPSYGYTF.

This clonotype turned up a few times. The chain combines TRBV20-1 with TRBJ1-2; 7 bases are a match to TRBD1. CDR1 DFQATT and CDR2 SNEGSKA come from the germline V gene (reference sequence). The CDR3 spans 13 residues. V shed 6 bases, J shed 4 bases, and the junction held 8 bases outside the gene matches. The CDR3 DNA is TGCAGTGCGCCCGCGGGACAGAGCTATGGCTACACCTTC. This gives the protein CSAPAGQSYGYTF.

As concerns this clonotype: The junction shows a germline mismatch at one end, possibly a read error. The chain joins TRBV10-2 to TRBJ2-7, with a tentative D call TRBD1 (6 bases). Germline values: CDR1 WSHSY, CDR2 SAAADI. The CDR3 consists of 15 residues. Here the CDR3 DNA reads TGTGCCAGCAGACAAGAAGAACAGGGTATTTACGAGCAGTACTTC. This codes for CASRQEEQGIYEQYF.

V is TRBV21-1 and J is TRBJ1-2; the table's D call, TRBD1, was not checked against the DNA. TRBV21-1 is listed as a pseudogene. The CDR3 sequence is 18 residues long. The CDR3 is CASSKQGGRRSTGYGYTF. CDR3 DNA sequence: TGTGCCAGCAGCAAACAGGGGGGACGACGAAGTACTGGCTATGGCTACACCTTC.

The V call is TRBV7-6, the J call TRBJ2-3, with D maybe TRBD2 (7 bases). CDR3 length: 16 residues. Germline lookup yields CDR1 SGHVS and CDR2 FNYEAQ. Deletions cut 4 bases from V and 0 bases from J, with 14 bases between. The CDR3: CASSSMRGGSTDTQYF. CDR3 in DNA: TGTGCCAGCAGCTCAATGAGGGGGGGGAGCACAGATACGCAGTATTTT.